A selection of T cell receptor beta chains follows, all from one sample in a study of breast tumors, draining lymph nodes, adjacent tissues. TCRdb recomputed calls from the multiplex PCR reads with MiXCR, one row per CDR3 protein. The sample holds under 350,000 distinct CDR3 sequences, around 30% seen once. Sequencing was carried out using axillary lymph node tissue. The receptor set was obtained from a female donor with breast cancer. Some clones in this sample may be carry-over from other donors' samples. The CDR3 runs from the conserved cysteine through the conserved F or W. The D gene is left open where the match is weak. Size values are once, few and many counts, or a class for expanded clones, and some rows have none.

CDR3aa: CSATPGEGGDTQYF
abundance: many
v_gene: TRBV20-1
d_gene: NA

CDR3aa: CAWRYRWGEQYF
abundance: many
v_gene: TRBV30
d_gene: NA

CDR3aa: CASSDPRLSYEQYF
abundance: NA
v_gene: TRBV6-1
d_gene: NA

CDR3aa: CASSPGSGGGSTDTQYF
abundance: many
v_gene: TRBV4-2
d_gene: TRBD2

CDR3aa: CASSLTSGSTPGELFF
abundance: few
v_gene: TRBV6-4
d_gene: TRBD2

CDR3aa: CASSPSRLAGAQEQFF
abundance: many
v_gene: TRBV19
d_gene: TRBD2

CDR3aa: CASSPLQGHGDEQFF
abundance: many
v_gene: TRBV19
d_gene: NA

CDR3aa: CASSSSLSGRAYEQYF
abundance: NA
v_gene: TRBV12-3/TRBV12-4
d_gene: TRBD2

CDR3aa: CATSDLPGQGYNEQFF
abundance: many
v_gene: TRBV24-1
d_gene: TRBD1

CDR3aa: CASSITQGDGQPQHF
abundance: NA
v_gene: TRBV28
d_gene: TRBD1

CDR3aa: CASSLGGGANTGELFF
abundance: many
v_gene: TRBV7-9
d_gene: NA

CDR3aa: CASSKLAGQGNNEQFF
abundance: many
v_gene: TRBV12-3/TRBV12-4
d_gene: TRBD1

CDR3aa: CASRQTDNYSPLHF
abundance: many
v_gene: TRBV27
d_gene: NA

CDR3aa: CASSLAAGELFF
abundance: many
v_gene: TRBV5-1
d_gene: NA

CDR3aa: CASSWAGQKETQYF
abundance: many
v_gene: TRBV7-9
d_gene: NA

CDR3aa: CSATRRALHF
abundance: NA
v_gene: TRBV20-1
d_gene: NA

CDR3aa: CASSIRGSSYNEQFF
abundance: many
v_gene: TRBV19
d_gene: NA

CDR3aa: CATSDFVSSYNEQFF
abundance: many
v_gene: TRBV24-1
d_gene: NA

CDR3aa: CASSPQSLLAAYEQYF
abundance: many
v_gene: TRBV4-2
d_gene: TRBD2

CDR3aa: CASSLDWEQYF
abundance: many
v_gene: TRBV5-6
d_gene: NA

CDR3aa: CASSSGAGIVVEKLFF
abundance: many
v_gene: TRBV19
d_gene: NA

CDR3aa: CASSYTSGIGEQYF
abundance: few
v_gene: TRBV27
d_gene: TRBD2